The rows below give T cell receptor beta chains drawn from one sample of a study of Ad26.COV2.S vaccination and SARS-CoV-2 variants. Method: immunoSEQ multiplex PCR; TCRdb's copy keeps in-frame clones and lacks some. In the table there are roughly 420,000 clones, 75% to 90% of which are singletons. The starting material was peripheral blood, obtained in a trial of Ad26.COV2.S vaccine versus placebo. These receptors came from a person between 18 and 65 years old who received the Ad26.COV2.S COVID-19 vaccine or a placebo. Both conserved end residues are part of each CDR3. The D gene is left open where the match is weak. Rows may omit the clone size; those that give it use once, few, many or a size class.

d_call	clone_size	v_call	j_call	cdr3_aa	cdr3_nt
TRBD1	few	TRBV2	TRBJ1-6	CASRVEGAGSPLHF	TGTGCCAGCAGGGTAGAGGGGGCTGGGTCACCCCTCCACTTT
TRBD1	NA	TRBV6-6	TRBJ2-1	CASTGGQYNEQFF	TGTGCCAGCACTGGGGGACAGTACAATGAGCAGTTCTTC
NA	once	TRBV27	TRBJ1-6	CASRGAFRGNSPLHF	TGTGCCAGCAGGGGGGCTTTTCGAGGCAATTCACCCCTCCACTTT
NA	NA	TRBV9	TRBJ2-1	CASSVGAHNEQFF	TGTGCCAGCAGCGTAGGAGCCCACAATGAGCAGTTCTTC
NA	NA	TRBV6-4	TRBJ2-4	CASSDSSRKNIQYF	TGTGCCAGCAGTGATTCGAGTAGGAAAAACATTCAGTACTTC
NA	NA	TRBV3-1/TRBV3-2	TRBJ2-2	CATVPGLLWLFF	TGTGCCACCGTACCGGGCCTTCTATGGCTGTTTTTT
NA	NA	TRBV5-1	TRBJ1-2	CASSLMAGSVVGGYTF	TGCGCCAGCAGCTTGATGGCAGGGTCGGTTGTAGGTGGCTACACCTTC
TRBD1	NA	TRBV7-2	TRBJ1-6	CASSPRQGALVSPLHF	TGTGCCAGCAGCCCACGACAGGGGGCTTTAGTTTCACCCCTCCACTTT
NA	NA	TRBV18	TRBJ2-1	CASSPLQVGEQFF	TGTGCCAGCTCACCACTCCAAGTCGGAGAGCAGTTCTTC
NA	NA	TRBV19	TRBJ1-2	CASSTLTNPEAYGYTF	TGTGCCAGTAGTACCCTGACTAACCCAGAAGCCTACGGCTACACCTTC
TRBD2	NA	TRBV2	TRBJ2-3	CASEEREGLAQYF	TGTGCCAGCGAAGAGCGGGAGGGCCTCGCGCAGTATTTT
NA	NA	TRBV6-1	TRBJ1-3	CASSEWGRQTGNTIYF	TGTGCCAGCAGTGAATGGGGACGGCAAACTGGAAACACCATATATTTT
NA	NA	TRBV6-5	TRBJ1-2	CASRRTASNYGYTF	TGTGCCAGCAGGCGGACAGCCTCTAACTATGGCTACACCTTC
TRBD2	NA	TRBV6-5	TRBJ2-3	CASGKRDWTDTQYF	TGTGCCAGCGGTAAGCGGGATTGGACAGATACGCAGTATTTT
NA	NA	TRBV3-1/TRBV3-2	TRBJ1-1	CASSQGGLTAFF	TGTGCCAGCAGCCAAGGAGGTCTTACGGCTTTCTTT
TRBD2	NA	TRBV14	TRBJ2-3	CASSGSTSGRAVYTQYF	TGTGCCAGCAGCGGATCGACTAGCGGGAGGGCCGTGTATACGCAGTATTTT
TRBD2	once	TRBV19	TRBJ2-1	CASSPPLGEAGRYEQFF	TGTGCCAGTAGTCCGCCGTTGGGGGAAGCGGGAAGATATGAGCAGTTCTTC
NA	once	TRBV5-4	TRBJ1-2	CASSFLTAEEYYGYTF	TGTGCCAGCAGCTTCTTGACAGCGGAGGAATACTATGGCTACACCTTC
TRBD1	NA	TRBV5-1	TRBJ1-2	CASKVQGAANYGYTF	TGCGCCAGCAAAGTACAGGGGGCAGCTAACTATGGCTACACCTTC
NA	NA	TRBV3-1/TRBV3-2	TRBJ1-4	CASSLRGRGEKLFF	TGTGCCAGCAGCCTCCGAGGGAGAGGGGAAAAACTGTTTTTT
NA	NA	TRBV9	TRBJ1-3	CASSVGGFGNTIYF	TGTGCCAGCAGCGTAGGGGGTTTTGGAAACACCATATATTTT
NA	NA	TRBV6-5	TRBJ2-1	CASSYQGLWDEQFF	TGTGCCAGCAGTTACCAAGGGCTCTGGGATGAGCAGTTCTTC
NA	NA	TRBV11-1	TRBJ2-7	CASSLFGGMGPVEQYF	TGTGCCAGCAGCTTATTCGGGGGCATGGGTCCAGTGGAGCAGTACTTC
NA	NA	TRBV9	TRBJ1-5	CASSVGGGGQPQHF	TGTGCCAGCAGCGTCGGTGGAGGAGGTCAGCCCCAGCATTTT
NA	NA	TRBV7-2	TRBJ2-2	CASSFRGDGGELFF	TGTGCCAGCAGCTTTCGGGGTGATGGCGGGGAGCTGTTTTTT
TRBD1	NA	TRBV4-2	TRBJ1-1	CASSRPDRVNTEAFF	TGTGCCAGCAGCCGACCGGACAGGGTAAACACTGAAGCTTTCTTT
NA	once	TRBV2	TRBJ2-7	CASTDSRGQYF	TGTGCCAGCACTGACAGTAGGGGGCAGTACTTC
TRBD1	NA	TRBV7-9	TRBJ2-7	CASSHRDRVSYEQYF	TGTGCCAGCAGCCATCGGGACAGGGTATCCTACGAGCAGTACTTC
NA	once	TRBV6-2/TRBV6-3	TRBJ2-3	CASSQGRFTKDTDTQYF	TGTGCCAGCAGCCAGGGACGTTTTACGAAGGACACAGATACGCAGTATTTT